The source of this T cell receptor beta chain is a study of blood T cell repertoires in COVID-19. On the study more broadly: The study drew acute and convalescent COVID-19 samples from the United States, Italy and Spain. From T cells, B-cell-depleted T cells, or PBMCs came the material, which was cDNA or gDNA.

In the original workflow: Estimation of nucleated cell counts relied on the amplification of reference gene primers. Clones were read by immunoSEQ multiplex PCR, and TCRdb kept only the in-frame ones, dropping some. V, J and clone size reflect that table, while D and trimming were determined from the DNA. The sample lists over 100,000 clones; 75% to 90% were seen once. This CDR3 has 14 residues. CDR1 MNHEY and CDR2 SMNVEV come from the germline V gene (reference sequence). Trimming cost V 5 bases and J 2 bases; bases outside gene matches: 4. The specimen sequenced was peripheral blood. The clonotype was recovered from an older woman with acute or convalescent COVID-19. The V call is TRBV27, the J call TRBJ2-5; 8 bases align to TRBD1. For the CDR3, the DNA is TGTGCCAGCAGTCGGACAGGGATACAAGAGACCCAGTACTTC. Amino acid sequence: CASSRTGIQETQYF.